These 9 T cell receptor beta chains came from one sample sequenced in a study of blood T cell repertoires in COVID-19. Profiled with immunoSEQ multiplex PCR; TCRdb holds only in-frame clones, not every one. Seen here are 200,000 to 250,000 clones, more than 75% observed once, and the top ten hold roughly 2%. The material sequenced was peripheral blood. These TCRs come from a man aged 35-49 years with active or convalescent COVID-19.

The rearrangement uses TRBV28 and TRBJ1-1; D gene ambiguous. Deletions cut 3 bases from V and 1 base from J, with 9 bases between. The CDR3 has 14 amino acids. The germline V gene encodes CDR1 MDHEN and CDR2 SYDVKM. CDR3 coding DNA: TGTGCCAGCAGTTTGCTTGAGGGGAACACTGAAGCTTTCTTT. This translates into CASSLLEGNTEAFF.

The CDR3 DNA sequence: TGCGCCACCCACCCGGGGGGCACCTCTGGAAACACCATATATTTT. Translated, it gives CATHPGGTSGNTIYF. The gene calls are TRBV5-1 and TRBJ1-3; possibly TRBD1 for D (6 bases). The germline CDR1 and CDR2 sequences are SGHRS and YFSETQ. The CDR3 contains 15 residues. Trimming cost V 9 bases and J 0 bases, with 16 bases left between them.

This clone was seen a handful of times. The chain employs TRBV4-1 and TRBJ2-7, with TRBD2 identical over 8 bases. CDR3 length: 15 amino acids. Germline CDR1 and CDR2: MGHRA and YSYEKL. V shed 2 bases and J 2 bases; nucleotides not matched to a gene: 5. The CDR3 loop reads CASSQTAGATYEQYF. The CDR3 DNA sequence: TGCGCCAGCAGCCAAACAGCGGGAGCTACCTACGAGCAGTACTTC.

The V call is TRBV14, the J call TRBJ1-1; 8 bases are a match to TRBD1. V lost 2 bases, J lost 3 bases, and 2 bases stayed unmatched. The CDR3 consists of 14 residues. Germline assignment: CDR1 SGHDN and CDR2 FVKESK. CDR3 nucleotides: TGTGCCAGCAGCCAAAGGACAGGGTACACTGAAGCTTTCTTT. Translated, it gives CASSQRTGYTEAFF.

The chain has TRBV21-1 and TRBJ2-2; the table's D call of TRBD2 was not tested on the DNA. TRBV21-1 is an annotated pseudogene. The CDR3 is made up of 18 amino acids. The CDR3 is CASSKEGSGRSNTGELFF. The DNA for the CDR3 is TGTGCCAGCAGCAAAGAGGGTAGCGGACGATCGAACACCGGGGAGCTGTTTTTT.

The V and J genes are TRBV30 and TRBJ2-4; 12 positions agree with TRBD2. J gave up 8 bases and V 5 bases, and 7 bases lay outside the gene matches. This CDR3 is 14 amino acids long. Germline V gene data show CDR1 as GTSNPN and CDR2 as SVGIG (reference sequence). CDR3 protein: CAWGTLAGGDIQYF. DNA for the CDR3: TGTGCCTGGGGGACCCTAGCGGGAGGGGACATTCAGTACTTC.

The V and J genes are TRBV3-1 (or the pseudogene TRBV3-2) and TRBJ1-1; D is perhaps TRBD1 (6 bases). Trimming left V 2 bases short and J 6 bases short, with 13 bases between. Germline V gene sequence: CDR1 LGHDT, CDR2 YNNKEL (reference sequence). The CDR3 spans 14 residues. In DNA form, the CDR3 reads TGTGCCAGCAGCCAACCAAACGGACAGTCTGAAGCTTTCTTT. It encodes CASSQPNGQSEAFF.

Points on this clone: Compared with germline, one end of the junction differs, possibly owing to a read error. This chain uses TRBV19 with TRBJ1-6, with unresolved D. The CDR3 has 13 amino acids. Per germline, CDR1 LNHDA and CDR2 SQIVND (reference sequence). The CDR3 sequence is CASRSSYNSPFHF. In DNA, the CDR3 is TGTGCCAGTCGTAGCTCCTATAATTCACCCTTCCACTTT.

This rearrangement joins TRBV7-3 to TRBJ2-3; D perhaps matches TRBD2 (6 bases). This CDR3 has 16 residues. With 2 bases removed from V and 0 bases from J, the gap between germline ends came to 12 bases. Per germline, CDR1 SGHTA and CDR2 FQGTGA. The CDR3 is CASSLGAGSSTDTQYF. For the CDR3, the DNA is TGTGCCAGCAGCTTAGGTGCGGGATCTAGCACAGATACGCAGTATTTT.